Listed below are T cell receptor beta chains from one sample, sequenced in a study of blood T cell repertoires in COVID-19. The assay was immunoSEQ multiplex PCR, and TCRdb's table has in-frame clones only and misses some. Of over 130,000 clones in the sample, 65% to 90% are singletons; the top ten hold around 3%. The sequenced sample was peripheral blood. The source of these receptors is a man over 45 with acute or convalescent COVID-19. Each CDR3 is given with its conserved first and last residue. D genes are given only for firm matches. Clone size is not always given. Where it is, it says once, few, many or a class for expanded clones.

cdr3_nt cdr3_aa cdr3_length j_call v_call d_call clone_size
TGTGCCACCAGCACAGAAAGACAGGGGCAAAGTCAGCCCCAGCATTTT CATSTERQGQSQPQHF 16 TRBJ1-5 TRBV15 TRBD1 NA
TGTGCCAGCAGCCAAGGCAACATGAACACTGAAGCTTTCTTT CASSQGNMNTEAFF 14 TRBJ1-1 TRBV3-1/TRBV3-2 NA NA
TGTGCCAGCAGTACCAGGACAGATTCATACGAGCAGTACTTC CASSTRTDSYEQYF 14 TRBJ2-7 TRBV2 NA NA
TGTGCCAGCAGTTACGCTAGCGGGGGATACACAGATACGCAGTATTTT CASSYASGGYTDTQYF 16 TRBJ2-3 TRBV6-5 TRBD2 once
TGTGCCAGCAGTTTATTGTTGGGGGCGCAAGGCACTGAAGCTTTCTTT CASSLLLGAQGTEAFF 16 TRBJ1-1 TRBV27 NA NA
TGTGCCAGCAGCTTAGACCGGGTGGAAAAACTGTTTTTT CASSLDRVEKLFF 13 TRBJ1-4 TRBV7-9 NA NA
TGTGCCAGCAGTGAAGGGGTCGGGACAGAGTCGGGTCAGCCCCAGCATTTT CASSEGVGTESGQPQHF 17 TRBJ1-5 TRBV6-1 TRBD1 NA
TGTGCCAGCAGCCGTGGACTAGCGGGGGCCTACGAGCAGTACTTC CASSRGLAGAYEQYF 15 TRBJ2-7 TRBV7-6 TRBD2 NA
TGTGCCAGCAGCTTAGGCACTAGCAGTATAGCCAAAAACATTCAGTACTTC CASSLGTSSIAKNIQYF 17 TRBJ2-4 TRBV7-9 NA NA
TGTGCCAGCAGCATCAGCTACGGCAGGTTCTCTGGAAACACCATATATTTT CASSISYGRFSGNTIYF 17 TRBJ1-3 TRBV5-4 NA NA
TGTGCCAGCAGTGAAGACGGGGGTGCAACTAATGAAAAACTGTTTTTT CASSEDGGATNEKLFF 16 TRBJ1-4 TRBV28 NA NA
TGTGCCTGGAGTGTCGACAGGGGAATCGGGTTGGTCAATCAGCCCCAGCATTTT CAWSVDRGIGLVNQPQHF 18 TRBJ1-5 TRBV30 TRBD1 NA
TGTGCCAGCTCACCAGCGGCTACAGGGGGCCCCGAAGCTTTCTTT CASSPAATGGPEAFF 15 TRBJ1-1 TRBV18 TRBD1 NA
TGTGCCAGCAGGGGAGGCACTGAAGCTTTCTTT CASRGGTEAFF 11 TRBJ1-1 TRBV6-5 NA NA
TGCGCCAGCAGCCCGGAGCGGGGGGGCTACACCGGGGAGCTGTTTTTT CASSPERGGYTGELFF 16 TRBJ2-2 TRBV5-1 TRBD2 NA
TGTGCCAGCAGCTTAGCCAATAAAAACAGGGGCAACAATCAGCCCCAGCATTTT CASSLANKNRGNNQPQHF 18 TRBJ1-5 TRBV11-2 TRBD1 NA
TGCGCCAGCAGCTTGGATGCCGGGGGGGCTTACGAGCAGTACTTC CASSLDAGGAYEQYF 15 TRBJ2-7 TRBV5-1 TRBD2 NA
TGTGCCAGTAGTACCCTTTCCACAGATACGCAGTATTTT CASSTLSTDTQYF 13 TRBJ2-3 TRBV19 NA NA
TGTGCCAGCTCACCACCGAGCGGGGGGAACACCGGGGAGCTGTTTTTT CASSPPSGGNTGELFF 16 TRBJ2-2 TRBV18 TRBD2 NA
TGCGCCAGCAGCTTAGAGACAGGGGCTGGCAATCAGCCCCAGCATTTT CASSLETGAGNQPQHF 16 TRBJ1-5 TRBV4-1 TRBD1 NA
TGTGCCAGCAGCTCACCCATACGGGGGGGCGGGGAGCTGTTTTTT CASSSPIRGGGELFF 15 TRBJ2-2 TRBV13 TRBD2 NA
TGTGCCAGCAGGCTGGGACAGGAGGCAGGTGGCTACACCTTC CASRLGQEAGGYTF 14 TRBJ1-2 TRBV6-5 TRBD1 once
TGCGCCAGCAGCCCGGACAGCCTGAACACTGAAGCTTTCTTT CASSPDSLNTEAFF 14 TRBJ1-1 TRBV5-1 NA NA
TGTGCCAGCAGTGAATCGCGCGGAGGGAGGACGTATGGCTACACCTTC CASSESRGGRTYGYTF 16 TRBJ1-2 TRBV6-1 NA NA
TGTGCCAGCAGCTTAGGCGGGAGTGGGGTGGAGACCCAGTACTTC CASSLGGSGVETQYF 15 TRBJ2-5 TRBV7-8 TRBD2 NA
TGTGCCAGCAGTTTAGGTCGGGGATCGAAGCAGTACTTC CASSLGRGSKQYF 13 TRBJ2-7 TRBV12-3/TRBV12-4 NA NA
TGCGCCAGCAGTGAGTTCCTACAGGACGGCTACGAGCAGTACTTC CASSEFLQDGYEQYF 15 TRBJ2-7 TRBV10-2 NA NA
TGCGCCAGCAGCCAACCAAGGACTCGAGGGAATGAAAAACTGTTTTTT CASSQPRTRGNEKLFF 16 TRBJ1-4 TRBV4-1 NA once
TGTGCCAGCAGGGCTTACCCCATGAACACTGAAGCTTTCTTT CASRAYPMNTEAFF 14 TRBJ1-1 TRBV5-8 NA NA
TGTGCCAGCAGCTCACAGGGGGTAGCCTACGAGCAGTACTTC CASSSQGVAYEQYF 14 TRBJ2-7 TRBV7-8 TRBD1 NA
TGTGCCAGCAGCTCGACTAGCGGGTTCTACAATGAGCAGTTCTTC CASSSTSGFYNEQFF 15 TRBJ2-1 TRBV5-4 TRBD2 NA
TGCAGTGCTAGTGGCGGATACACTGAAGCTTTCTTT CSASGGYTEAFF 12 TRBJ1-1 TRBV20-1 NA few
TGTGCCTGGAGTAAACAGGCCTTTCTGAACACTGAAGCTTTCTTT CAWSKQAFLNTEAFF 15 TRBJ1-1 TRBV30 NA NA
TGTGCCAGCAGTTTTCAGGGATATGGCTACACCTTC CASSFQGYGYTF 12 TRBJ1-2 TRBV12-3/TRBV12-4 NA NA
TGTGCCAGCAGCTTAGGAGCTAGCGGGAGGGGGACAGATACGCAGTATTTT CASSLGASGRGTDTQYF 17 TRBJ2-3 TRBV13 TRBD2 NA
TGTGCCAGCAGATCCACTAGCGAAAGCTCCTACGAGCAGTACTTC CASRSTSESSYEQYF 15 TRBJ2-7 TRBV11-2 TRBD2 NA
TGTGCCAGCAGCACGGGACTAGCGGGAGTCGGTGAGACCCAGTACTTC CASSTGLAGVGETQYF 16 TRBJ2-5 TRBV5-8 TRBD2 NA
TGTGCCATCAGGACAGGGGGTAACTATGGCTACACCTTC CAIRTGGNYGYTF 13 TRBJ1-2 TRBV10-3 TRBD1 NA
TGCGCCAGCAGTCACGCGGGGAAGAGCTCTGGAAACACCATATATTTT CASSHAGKSSGNTIYF 16 TRBJ1-3 TRBV23-1 NA NA
TGCGCCAGCAGCTTGGGCCGGGGGACAGATACGCAGTATTTT CASSLGRGTDTQYF 14 TRBJ2-3 TRBV5-1 NA NA
TGTGCCAGCACAGCTAACTATGGCTACACCTTC CASTANYGYTF 11 TRBJ1-2 TRBV6-5 NA NA
TGTGCCAGCAGTTTGCTTGGCGGGGGCTCCTACGAGCAGTACTTC CASSLLGGGSYEQYF 15 TRBJ2-7 TRBV27 TRBD2 NA
TGTGCCAGTAGTATAGTACTAGCCGGTATCTACGAGCAGTACTTC CASSIVLAGIYEQYF 15 TRBJ2-7 TRBV19 NA NA